This T cell receptor (beta chain) was found in a study of blood T cell repertoires in COVID-19 (dated by TCRdb to 2020 to 2021). Looking at the study overall: Collaborator samples came from the United States, Italy and Spain and covered acute and convalescent phases of COVID-19. The sample metadata nearly always contained a de-identified subject ID, COVID-19 status, age in years and sex. Deeply sampled blood TCRbeta repertoires from subjects exposed to, actively infected with, or recovered from COVID-19 were included in the dataset. Where available, HLA class I and class II types were taken from metadata supplied by the sample provider and were not determined by assay-based typing. The material from the prospective study consisted of cDNA or gDNA derived from T cells, B-cell-depleted T cells, or PBMCs. The repertoires were released in a freely available public database meant as a resource for research on the immune response to SARS-CoV-2. Samples were obtained from the ongoing ImmuneRACE study (first 160 participants) and from 1,200 or so subjects provided by 6 global collaborators.

Comments on this clone: Its antigen remains undetermined. Qualities for individual bases were not recorded, and no much larger clone is one base off.

Each collaborating institution followed its own protocols to collect whole blood in K2EDTA tubes. For TCRbeta analysis, collaborators shipped samples in one of three forms: frozen whole blood, isolated PBMCs, or DNA extracted from either of those sample types. What the work shows at the level of the full study, not this receptor alone: The amount of clinical and demographic metadata varied by source and participant and was provided uncurated.

TCRbeta CDR3 regions were amplified from genomic DNA by means of the immunoSEQ Assay, a bias-controlled multiplex PCR. Per the original workflow: Within the assay, amplification of reference gene primers was used to estimate how many nucleated cells each sample contained. To quantify the absolute abundance of each unique TCRbeta CDR3 rearrangement, sequence reads were collapsed and filtered. Productive Simpson clonality was computed per sample as the square root of Simpson's diversity index over productive rearrangements. The table was pulled from immuneACCESS by TCRdb, which kept in-frame rearrangements only. Such tables lose some clones; where checked, under half of the loss comes from unresolved V genes, and the rest has no known cause. V and J calls plus clone size are reproduced from that table; the DNA served to infer D and trimming. This sample comprises some 210,000 clones, about 83% of them detected only once. The ten largest make up approximately 2.9% of the sample.

The TCR sequence derives from a man aged 45-65 years with active or convalescent COVID-19. The sequenced sample was peripheral blood.

The CDR3 here reads CASSLGGGGGNTIYF. The DNA reads as follows: TGTGCCAGCAGCTTAGGGGGAGGGGGTGGAAACACCATATATTTT. The chain employs TRBV7-2 and TRBJ1-3, with a weak D call of TRBD1 (6 bases match). For CDR1 and CDR2, the germline V gene lists SGHTA and FQGNSA. From its cysteine to its phenylalanine, the CDR3 spans 15 amino acids. Only CDR3 DNA remains: 45 bases, in frame from the first base. A distance of 10 bases separates the germline ends of V and J, which lose 1 base and 3 bases respectively.